A selection of T cell receptor beta chains follows, all from one sample in a study of somatic mutations in cytotoxic T cells in rheumatoid arthritis. TCRdb keeps only in-frame clones here, not all; method: immunoSEQ multiplex PCR. The sample has 20,000 to 25,000 clones, about 86% seen once. The sample taken for sequencing was CD8+ T cells sorted from blood. These TCRs come from a woman aged 45-60 years in good health. Each CDR3 is given with its conserved first and last residue. The D gene is left open where the match is weak. Size tells how often a clone was seen (once, few, many) or the class of an expanded clone, and some rows leave it out.

TRBV4-1	TRBJ2-5	.	TRBD1	TGCGCCAGCAGCCAAGGGTGGACAGGACAAGAGACCCAGTACTTC	CASSQGWTGQETQYF
TRBV11-3	TRBJ2-1	.	TRBD2	TGTGCCAGCAGCCCCCCGGGTAGCGGGGGGCTCTACAATGAGCAGTTCTTC	CASSPPGSGGLYNEQFF
TRBV5-4	TRBJ1-1	.	.	TGTGCCAGCAGACGGGAGAACACTGAAGCTTTCTTT	CASRRENTEAFF
TRBV10-3	TRBJ1-1	.	.	TGTGCCTCCAAGGACGTGGGGGTAAAGGAAGCTTTCTTT	CASKDVGVKEAFF
TRBV6-4	TRBJ2-3	few	TRBD1	TGTGCCAGCAGTGATGGTAGGACAGGGGCAGATACGCAGTATTTT	CASSDGRTGADTQYF
TRBV5-6	TRBJ1-3	.	.	TGTGCCAGCAGCTCCCGAGGCACCAGCTCTGGAAACACCATATATTTT	CASSSRGTSSGNTIYF
TRBV5-6	TRBJ1-5	.	.	TGTGCCAGCAGCCCAAGGGACTTTAGCAATCAGCCCCAGCATTTT	CASSPRDFSNQPQHF
TRBV6-5	TRBJ2-1	.	TRBD2	TGTGCCAGCAACAGCGGGGGGCCCTCTGCCAATGAGCAGTTCTTC	CASNSGGPSANEQFF
TRBV2	TRBJ1-3	.	.	TGTGCCAGCATGGGGGGCTCTGGAAACACCATATATTTT	CASMGGSGNTIYF
TRBV4-3	TRBJ2-2	.	.	TGCGCCAGCAGCCAAGGCTTGACCGGGGAGCTGTTTTTT	CASSQGLTGELFF
TRBV5-6	TRBJ2-3	.	.	TGTGCCAGCAGCTTGTCCACGGGGGGCCTTGGTGATACGCAGTATTTT	CASSLSTGGLGDTQYF
TRBV15	TRBJ2-1	.	.	TGTGCCACCAGCAGAGATGGTGAGAACTATTACAATGAGCAGTTCTTC	CATSRDGENYYNEQFF
TRBV4-3	TRBJ1-1	.	TRBD1	TGCGCCAGCAGCCAAGACTCACAGGGGCCAGAAACTGAAGCTTTCTTT	CASSQDSQGPETEAFF
TRBV7-6	TRBJ1-1	.	.	TGTGCCAGCAGCTTAACGGGGATTCGCACTGAAGCTTTCTTT	CASSLTGIRTEAFF